The T cell receptor (beta chain) described here comes from a study of cytotoxic CD8 clonotypes in ibrutinib-treated CLL. General study findings and limits: Clonality (at baseline) was higher than in age-matched healthy donors and tracked circulating CD8+ T-cell counts.

Germline V gives CDR1 SGHTA, CDR2 FQGTGA. Trimming removed 2 bases at V and 9 bases at J, with 8 bases between. The CDR3 contains 12 residues. In the case of this clone: As yet, its antigen is unknown.

The TCR beta libraries used 2 to 2.5 micrograms of genomic DNA that came from cryopreserved PBMCs. Sequencing was designed to attain a depth spanning 1 in 200,000 to 1 in 1 million T cells. Data came from immunoSEQ multiplex PCR; TCRdb stores just in-frame clones and leaves some out. This table has some 80,000 clones, more than 75% appearing once. The receptor's source is a human donor with chronic lymphocytic leukemia. J is TRBJ1-5 and V is TRBV7-3, with D perhaps matching TRBD1 (5 bases). The sample in question was PBMCs, obtained after 12 months of ibrutinib treatment. Here the CDR3 reads CASSLAQGPQHF. The CDR3, as DNA: TGTGCCAGCAGCTTAGCCCAGGGGCCCCAGCATTTT.